This T cell receptor (beta chain) emerged from a study of OX40 agonist ivuxolimab in advanced cancers. Whole-study findings and limits: Certain nonresponders additionally had low normalized T-cell clonal expansion. The 0.1-3.0 mg/kg partial responders had among the lowest clonal expansion. On average, a greater number of expanded clones characterised CD8+ T cells relative to CD4+.

Sequencing was performed with immunoSEQ multiplex PCR; in TCRdb, only in-frame clones are kept and a portion is missing. The sample lists over 95,000 clones, over 85% seen once, with roughly 0.84% in the top ten. This clone was detected once. Its target is not known. V shed 4 bases and J shed 2 bases, with 10 bases lying between them. Germline V lookup: CDR1 SQVTM, CDR2 ANQGSEA. The length of the CDR3 is 13 residues. This TCR was recovered from an adult with an advanced solid tumor such as melanoma, head and neck, liver or kidney cancer. Source: CD4+ or CD8+ T cells sorted from blood, taken in a trial of the OX40 agonist ivuxolimab. The V and J genes are TRBV29-1 and TRBJ2-3; D is perhaps TRBD1 (6 bases). Here the CDR3 DNA reads TGCAGCGTTGTGGTGGGGGCCACAGATACGCAGTATTTT. This codes for CSVVVGATDTQYF.